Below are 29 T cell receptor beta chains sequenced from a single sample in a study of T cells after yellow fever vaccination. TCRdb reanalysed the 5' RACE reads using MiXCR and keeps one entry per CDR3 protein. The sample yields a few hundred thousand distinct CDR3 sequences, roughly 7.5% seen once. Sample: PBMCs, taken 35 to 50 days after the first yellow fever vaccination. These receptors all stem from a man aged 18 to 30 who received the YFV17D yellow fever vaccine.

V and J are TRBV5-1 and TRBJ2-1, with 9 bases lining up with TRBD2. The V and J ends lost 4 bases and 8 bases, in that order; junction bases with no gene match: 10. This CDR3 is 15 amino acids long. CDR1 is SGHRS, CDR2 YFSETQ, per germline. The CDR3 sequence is CASSPGGGGAYEQFF. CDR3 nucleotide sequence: TGCGCCAGCAGCCCTGGTGGCGGGGGGGCCTATGAGCAGTTCTTC.

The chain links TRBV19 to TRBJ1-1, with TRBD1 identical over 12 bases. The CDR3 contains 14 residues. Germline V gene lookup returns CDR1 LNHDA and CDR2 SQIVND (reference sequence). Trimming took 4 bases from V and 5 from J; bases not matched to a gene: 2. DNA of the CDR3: TGTGCCAGTAGTACGGGACAGGGGGCTACTGAAGCTTTCTTT. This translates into CASSTGQGATEAFF.

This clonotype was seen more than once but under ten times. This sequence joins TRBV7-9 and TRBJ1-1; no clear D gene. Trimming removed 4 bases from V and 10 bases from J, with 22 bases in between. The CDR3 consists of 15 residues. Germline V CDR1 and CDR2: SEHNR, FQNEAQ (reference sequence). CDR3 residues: CASSSGTGPPRRAFF. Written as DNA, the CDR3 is TGTGCCAGCAGCTCAGGTACCGGCCCCCCAAGGAGAGCTTTCTTT.

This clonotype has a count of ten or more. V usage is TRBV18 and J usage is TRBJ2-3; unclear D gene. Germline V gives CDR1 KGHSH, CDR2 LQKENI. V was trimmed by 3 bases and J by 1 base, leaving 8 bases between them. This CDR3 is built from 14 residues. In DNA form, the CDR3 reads TGTGCCAGCTCACCCCAGGAGCGCACAGATACGCAGTATTTT. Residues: CASSPQERTDTQYF. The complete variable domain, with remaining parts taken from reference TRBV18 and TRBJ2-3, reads NAGVMQNPRHLVRRRGQEARLRCSPMKGHSHVYWYRQLPEEGLKFMVYLQKENIIDESGMPKERFSAEFPKEGPSILRIQQVVRGDSAAYFCASSPQERTDTQYFGPGTRLTVL.

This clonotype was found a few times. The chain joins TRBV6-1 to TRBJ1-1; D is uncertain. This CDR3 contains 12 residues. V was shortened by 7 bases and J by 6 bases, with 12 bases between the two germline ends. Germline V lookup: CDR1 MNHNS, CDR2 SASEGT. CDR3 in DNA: TGTGCCAGCATTACGGACGGCGCTGAAGCTTTCTTT. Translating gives CASITDGAEAFF.

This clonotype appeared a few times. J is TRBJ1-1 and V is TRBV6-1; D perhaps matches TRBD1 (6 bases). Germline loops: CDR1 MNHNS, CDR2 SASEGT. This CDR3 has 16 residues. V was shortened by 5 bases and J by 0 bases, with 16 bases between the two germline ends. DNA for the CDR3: TGTGCCAGCAGTCTAGGGGGAGGTGAAATGAACACTGAAGCTTTCTTT. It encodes CASSLGGGEMNTEAFF.

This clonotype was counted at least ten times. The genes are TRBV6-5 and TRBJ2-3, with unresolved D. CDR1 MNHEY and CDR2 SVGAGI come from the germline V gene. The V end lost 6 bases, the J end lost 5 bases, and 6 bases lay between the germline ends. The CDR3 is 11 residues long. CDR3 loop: CASSRLDTQYF. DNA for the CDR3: TGTGCCAGCAGCCGCCTAGATACGCAGTATTTT.

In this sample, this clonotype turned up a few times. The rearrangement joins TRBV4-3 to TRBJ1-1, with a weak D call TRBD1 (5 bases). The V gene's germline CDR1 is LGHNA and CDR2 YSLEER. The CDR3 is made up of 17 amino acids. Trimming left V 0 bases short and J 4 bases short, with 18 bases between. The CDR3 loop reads CASSQDWGVLGGTEAFF. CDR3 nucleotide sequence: TGCGCCAGCAGCCAAGATTGGGGGGTTCTAGGAGGCACTGAAGCTTTCTTT.

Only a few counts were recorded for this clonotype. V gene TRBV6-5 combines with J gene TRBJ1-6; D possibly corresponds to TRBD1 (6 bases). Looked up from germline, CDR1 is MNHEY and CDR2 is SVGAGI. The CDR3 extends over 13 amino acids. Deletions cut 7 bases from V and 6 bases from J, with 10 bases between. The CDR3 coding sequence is TGTGCCAGCATGGTCAGGGGTAATTCACCCCTCCACTTT. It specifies CASMVRGNSPLHF.

CDR3 residues: CASSYRGNTDTQYF. CDR3 sequence (DNA): TGTGCCAGCAGCTACCGGGGGAATACAGATACGCAGTATTTT. This chain joins TRBV7-2 and TRBJ2-3; weak D call: TRBD2 (6 bases). CDR1 SGHTA and CDR2 FQGNSA come from the germline V gene. V gave up 4 bases and J gave up 3 bases, with 11 bases separating them. This CDR3 is 14 amino acids long.

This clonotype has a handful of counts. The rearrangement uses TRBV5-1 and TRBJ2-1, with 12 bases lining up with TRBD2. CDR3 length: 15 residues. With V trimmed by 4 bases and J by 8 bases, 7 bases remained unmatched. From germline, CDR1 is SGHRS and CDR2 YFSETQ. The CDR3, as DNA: TGCGCCAGCAGCCCGGCTAGCGGGGGGGCATATGAGCAGTTCTTC. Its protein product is CASSPASGGAYEQFF.

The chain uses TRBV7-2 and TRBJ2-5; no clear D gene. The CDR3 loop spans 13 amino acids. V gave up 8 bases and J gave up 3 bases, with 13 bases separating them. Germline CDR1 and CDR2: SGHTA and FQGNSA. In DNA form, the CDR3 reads TGTGCCAGCTCCGATTTACCAAAAGAGACCCAGTACTTC. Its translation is CASSDLPKETQYF.

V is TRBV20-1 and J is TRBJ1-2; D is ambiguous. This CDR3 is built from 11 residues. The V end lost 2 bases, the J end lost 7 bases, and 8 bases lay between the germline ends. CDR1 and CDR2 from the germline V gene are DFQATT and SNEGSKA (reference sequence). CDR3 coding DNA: TGCAGTGCTAGAACATGGGGTGGCTACACCTTC. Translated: CSARTWGGYTF.

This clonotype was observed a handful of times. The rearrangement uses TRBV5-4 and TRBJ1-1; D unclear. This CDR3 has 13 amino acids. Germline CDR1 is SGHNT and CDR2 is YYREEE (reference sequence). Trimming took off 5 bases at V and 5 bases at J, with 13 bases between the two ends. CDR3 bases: TGTGCCAGCAGTAGGGAGTTCTCAACTGAAGCTTTCTTT. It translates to CASSREFSTEAFF.

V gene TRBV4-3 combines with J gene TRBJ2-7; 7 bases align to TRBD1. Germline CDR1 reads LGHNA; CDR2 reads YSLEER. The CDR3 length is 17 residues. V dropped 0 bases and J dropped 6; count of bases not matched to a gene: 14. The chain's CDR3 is CASSQDWAGGRGGEQYF. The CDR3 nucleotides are TGCGCCAGCAGCCAAGATTGGGCAGGGGGTAGAGGAGGCGAGCAGTACTTC.

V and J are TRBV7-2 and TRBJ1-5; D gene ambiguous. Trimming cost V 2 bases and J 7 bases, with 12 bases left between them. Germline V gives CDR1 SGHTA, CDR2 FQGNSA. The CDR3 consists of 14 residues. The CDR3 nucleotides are TGTGCCAGCAGCTTATATCCCCCGGGGCAGCCCCAGCATTTT. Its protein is CASSLYPPGQPQHF.

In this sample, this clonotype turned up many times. In nucleotides, the CDR3 is TGCGCCAGCAGCTCCCGAGGGGACGGGACCAATGAGCAGTTCTTC. Encoded protein: CASSSRGDGTNEQFF. V usage is TRBV5-1 and J usage is TRBJ2-1; D possibly uses TRBD1 or TRBD2 (5 bases each). The CDR3 sequence is 15 residues long. V lost 3 bases and J 6 bases, leaving 16 bases between the germline ends. Germline V CDR1 and CDR2: SGHRS, YFSETQ. Together with reference TRBV5-1 and TRBJ2-1, the CDR3 gives the full variable domain: KAGVTQTPRYLIKTRGQQVTLSCSPISGHRSVSWYQQTPGQGLQFLFEYFSETQRNKGNFPGRFSGRQFSNSRSEMNVSTLELGDSALYLCASSSRGDGTNEQFFGPGTRLTVL.

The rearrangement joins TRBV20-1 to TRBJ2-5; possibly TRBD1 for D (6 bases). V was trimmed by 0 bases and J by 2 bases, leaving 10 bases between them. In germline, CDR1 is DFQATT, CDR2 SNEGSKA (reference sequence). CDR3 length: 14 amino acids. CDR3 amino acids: CSARELGAQETQYF. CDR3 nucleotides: TGCAGTGCTAGAGAATTGGGGGCTCAAGAGACCCAGTACTTC.

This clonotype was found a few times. The CDR3: CAMSDRQETQYF. CDR3 nucleotide sequence: TGTGCCATGAGCGACAGACAAGAGACCCAGTACTTC. The chain has TRBV10-3 and TRBJ2-5; tentative D call: TRBD1 (5 bases). Germline V gives CDR1 ENHRY, CDR2 SYGVKD. The CDR3 covers 12 residues. V lost 9 bases and J lost 2, with 10 bases in between.

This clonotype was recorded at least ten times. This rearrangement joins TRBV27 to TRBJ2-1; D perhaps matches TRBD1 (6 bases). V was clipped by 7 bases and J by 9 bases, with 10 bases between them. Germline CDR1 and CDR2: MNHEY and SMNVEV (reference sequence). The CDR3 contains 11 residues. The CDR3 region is CASNNRVEQFF. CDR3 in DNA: TGTGCCAGCAACAACAGGGTTGAGCAGTTCTTC.

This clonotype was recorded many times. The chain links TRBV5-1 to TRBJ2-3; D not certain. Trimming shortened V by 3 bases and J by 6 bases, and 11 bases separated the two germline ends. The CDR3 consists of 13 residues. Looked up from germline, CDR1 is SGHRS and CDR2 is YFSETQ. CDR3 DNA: TGCGCCAGCAGCTCCTCGACTCCGGATACGCAGTATTTT. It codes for CASSSSTPDTQYF.

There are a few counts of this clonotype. As DNA, the CDR3 is TGCAGTGCTAGATTTAGGACTTCGAAAATTAGCTCCTACAATGAGCAGTTCTTC. Translating gives CSARFRTSKISSYNEQFF. V is TRBV20-1 and J is TRBJ2-1; the D gene is possibly TRBD2 (5 bases). Germline CDR1 and CDR2: DFQATT and SNEGSKA (reference sequence). Trimming stripped 2 bases from V and 0 bases from J, with 20 bases between. The CDR3 consists of 18 residues.

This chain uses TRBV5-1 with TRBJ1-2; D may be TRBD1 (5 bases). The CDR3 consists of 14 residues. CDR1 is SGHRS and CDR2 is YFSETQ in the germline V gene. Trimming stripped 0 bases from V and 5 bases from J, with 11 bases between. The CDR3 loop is CASSLVPGMYGYTF. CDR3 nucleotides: TGCGCCAGCAGCTTGGTCCCAGGGATGTATGGCTACACCTTC.

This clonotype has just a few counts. CDR3 nucleotides: TGTGCCAGCAGTGTCGACAGGGTCCAAGAGACCCAGTACTTC. It encodes CASSVDRVQETQYF. This chain connects TRBV12-3 or TRBV12-4 to TRBJ2-5; 7 nucleotides match TRBD1. This CDR3 is built from 14 residues. Trimming at V came to 5 bases and at J to 1 base, leaving 4 bases not matched to a gene.

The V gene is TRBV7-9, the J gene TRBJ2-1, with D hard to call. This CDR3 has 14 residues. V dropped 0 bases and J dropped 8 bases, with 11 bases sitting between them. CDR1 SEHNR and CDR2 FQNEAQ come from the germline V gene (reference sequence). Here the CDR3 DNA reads TGTGCCAGCAGCTTAGCAGGGCTGGACGATGAGCAGTTCTTC. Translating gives CASSLAGLDDEQFF.

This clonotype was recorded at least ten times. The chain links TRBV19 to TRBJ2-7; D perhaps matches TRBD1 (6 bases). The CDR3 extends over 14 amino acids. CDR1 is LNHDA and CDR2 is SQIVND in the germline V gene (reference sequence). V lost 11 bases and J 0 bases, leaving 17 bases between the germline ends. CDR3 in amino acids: CAAPSQGYSYEQYV. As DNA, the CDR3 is TGTGCCGCGCCGTCCCAGGGGTACTCCTACGAGCAGTACGTC.

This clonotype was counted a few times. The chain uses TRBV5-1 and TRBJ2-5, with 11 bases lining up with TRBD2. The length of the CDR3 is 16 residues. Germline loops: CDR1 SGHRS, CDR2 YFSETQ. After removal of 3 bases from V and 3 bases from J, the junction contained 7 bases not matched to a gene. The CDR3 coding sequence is TGCGCCAGCAGCTCTAGCGGGGGGACCAAAAAAGAGACCCAGTACTTC. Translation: CASSSSGGTKKETQYF. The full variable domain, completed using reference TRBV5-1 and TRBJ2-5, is KAGVTQTPRYLIKTRGQQVTLSCSPISGHRSVSWYQQTPGQGLQFLFEYFSETQRNKGNFPGRFSGRQFSNSRSEMNVSTLELGDSALYLCASSSSGGTKKETQYFGPGTRLLVL.

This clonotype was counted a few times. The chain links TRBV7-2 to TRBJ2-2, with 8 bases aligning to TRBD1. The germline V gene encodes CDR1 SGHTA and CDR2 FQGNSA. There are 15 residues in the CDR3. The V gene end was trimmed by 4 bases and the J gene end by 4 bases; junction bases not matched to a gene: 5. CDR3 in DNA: TGTGCCAGCAGCTCAACAGGGGGAACCACCGGGGAGCTGTTTTTT. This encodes CASSSTGGTTGELFF.

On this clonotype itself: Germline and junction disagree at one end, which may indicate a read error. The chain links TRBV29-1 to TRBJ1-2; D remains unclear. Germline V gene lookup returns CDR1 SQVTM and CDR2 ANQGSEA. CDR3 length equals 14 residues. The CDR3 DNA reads TGCAACGTTGATCTAGCAGATTCTAACTATGGCTACACCTTC. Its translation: CNVDLADSNYGYTF. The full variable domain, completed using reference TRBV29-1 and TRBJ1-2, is SAVISQKPSRDICQRGTSLTIQCQVDSQVTMMFWYRQQPGQSLTLIATANQGSEATYESGFVIDKFPISRPNLTFSTLTVSNMSPEDSSIYLCNVDLADSNYGYTFGSGTRLTVV.